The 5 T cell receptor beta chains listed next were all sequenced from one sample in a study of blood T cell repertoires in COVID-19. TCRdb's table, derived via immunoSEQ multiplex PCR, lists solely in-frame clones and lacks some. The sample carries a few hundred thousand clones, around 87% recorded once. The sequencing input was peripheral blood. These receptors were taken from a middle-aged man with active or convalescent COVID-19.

CDR3 nucleotide sequence: TGTGCCAGCAGCTTAGTTGGGAGGGTGAACACTGAAGCTTTCTTT. Translating it yields CASSLVGRVNTEAFF. The rearrangement uses TRBV7-9 and TRBJ1-1; no clear D gene. The CDR3 loop spans 15 amino acids. The germline gives CDR1 SEHNR, CDR2 FQNEAQ (reference sequence). V lost 1 base, J lost 0 bases, and 9 bases lay in between.

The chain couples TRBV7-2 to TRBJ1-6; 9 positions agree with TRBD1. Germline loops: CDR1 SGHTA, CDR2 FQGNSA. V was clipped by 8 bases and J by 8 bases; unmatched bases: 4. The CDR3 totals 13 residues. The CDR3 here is CASCRDRDSPLHF. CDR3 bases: TGTGCCAGCTGCCGGGACAGGGATTCACCCCTCCACTTT.

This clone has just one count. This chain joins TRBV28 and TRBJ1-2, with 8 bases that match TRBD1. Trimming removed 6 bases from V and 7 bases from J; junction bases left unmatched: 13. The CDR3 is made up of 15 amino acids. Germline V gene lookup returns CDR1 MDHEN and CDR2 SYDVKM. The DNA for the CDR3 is TGTGCCAGCAGCCCCACCTTGACAGGGGAGCTTGGCTACACCTTC. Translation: CASSPTLTGELGYTF.

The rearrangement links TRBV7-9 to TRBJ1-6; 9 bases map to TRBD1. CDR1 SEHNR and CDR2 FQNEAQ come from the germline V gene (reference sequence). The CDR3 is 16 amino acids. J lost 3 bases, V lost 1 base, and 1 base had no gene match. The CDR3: CASSLGTGVYNSPLHF. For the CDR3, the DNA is TGTGCCAGCAGCTTAGGGACAGGGGTCTATAATTCACCCCTCCACTTT.

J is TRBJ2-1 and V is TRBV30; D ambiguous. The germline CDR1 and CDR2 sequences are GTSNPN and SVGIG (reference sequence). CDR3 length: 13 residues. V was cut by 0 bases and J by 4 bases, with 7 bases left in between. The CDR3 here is CAWSVSVYNEQFF. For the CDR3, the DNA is TGTGCCTGGAGTGTATCCGTATACAATGAGCAGTTCTTC. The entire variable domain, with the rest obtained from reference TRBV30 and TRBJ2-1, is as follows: SQTIHQWPATLVQPVGSPLSLECTVEGTSNPNLYWYRQAAGRGLQLLFYSVGIGQISSEVPQNLSASRPQDRQFILSSKKLLLSDSGFYLCAWSVSVYNEQFFGPGTRLTVL.